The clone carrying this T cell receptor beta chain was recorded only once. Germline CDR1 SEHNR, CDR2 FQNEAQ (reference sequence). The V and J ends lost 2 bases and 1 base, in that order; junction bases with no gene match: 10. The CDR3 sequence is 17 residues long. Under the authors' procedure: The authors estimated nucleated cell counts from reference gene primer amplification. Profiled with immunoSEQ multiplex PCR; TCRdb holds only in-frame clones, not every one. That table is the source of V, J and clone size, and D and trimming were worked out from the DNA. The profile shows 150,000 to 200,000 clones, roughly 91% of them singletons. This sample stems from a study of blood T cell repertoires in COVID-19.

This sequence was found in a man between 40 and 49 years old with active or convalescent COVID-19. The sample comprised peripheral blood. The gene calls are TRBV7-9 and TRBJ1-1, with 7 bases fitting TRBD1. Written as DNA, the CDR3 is TGTGCCAGCAGCTTACGTACCGGGACAGATAAGAACACTGAAGCTTTCTTT. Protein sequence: CASSLRTGTDKNTEAFF.